This TCR beta chain was captured by sequencing in a study of blood T cell repertoires in COVID-19. Study at large: Italy, Spain and the United States were the sources of the convalescent and acute COVID-19 samples. T cells, B-cell-depleted T cells, or PBMCs supplied cDNA or gDNA.

Trimming left V 4 bases short and J 8 bases short, with 17 bases between. Germline CDR1 is SNHLY and CDR2 is FYNNEI. CDR3 size: 14 residues. Per the study methods: Scientists estimated how many nucleated cells there were by amplifying reference gene primers. The data were produced by immunoSEQ multiplex PCR, yet TCRdb's version contains in-frame clones alone and is incomplete. V, J and clone size are those of that table, while D and trimming were read from the DNA. Of roughly 300,000 clones listed, more than 70% are singletons. Sequences were obtained from peripheral blood. This sequence was found in a woman in her 50s with acute or convalescent COVID-19. V gene TRBV2 combines with J gene TRBJ1-1; possibly TRBD1 for D (5 bases). Written as DNA, the CDR3 is TGTGCCAGCAGTGGAATATCGGGGGAGGGGGAAGCTTTCTTT. Translating it yields CASSGISGEGEAFF.